A single T cell receptor beta chain is shown here with its context. Produced via immunoSEQ multiplex PCR; TCRdb's table is partial and in-frame only. The sample contains 60,000 or so clones, over 70% of which appear only once. This specimen belongs to a study of Tregs in tolerant kidney transplant recipients. Germline CDR1 and CDR2: MDHEN and SYDVKM. The CDR3 extends over 12 amino acids. Deletions cut 4 bases from V and 4 bases from J, with 5 bases between. Sequences were obtained from CD4+ T cells from blood. The TCR comes from a human donor in good health. This sequence joins TRBV28 and TRBJ1-5; D is undetermined. DNA for the CDR3: TGTGCCAGCAGTTGGGGAAATCAGCCCCAGCATTTT. It is translated as CASSWGNQPQHF.